The subject of this entry is one T cell receptor beta chain. Clones were sequenced by immunoSEQ multiplex PCR, and TCRdb holds only the in-frame ones, with some missing. The data show about 220,000 clones, over 75% seen once. This sample is part of a study of blood T cell repertoires in COVID-19. About the research overall: The study drew acute and convalescent COVID-19 samples from the United States, Italy and Spain.

Germline CDR1 LGHDT, CDR2 YNNKEL (reference sequence). This CDR3 is 17 amino acids long. V was cut by 1 base and J by 1 base, with 14 bases left in between. The chain carries TRBV3-1 (or the pseudogene TRBV3-2) and TRBJ1-3; D unresolved. This TCR came from a woman in her 70s with COVID-19, enrolled during active disease. The sequencing input was peripheral blood. In DNA form, the CDR3 reads TGTGCCAGCAGCCAAGGTCGACGGGAAGGGTCTGGAAACACCATATATTTT. Translated: CASSQGRREGSGNTIYF.